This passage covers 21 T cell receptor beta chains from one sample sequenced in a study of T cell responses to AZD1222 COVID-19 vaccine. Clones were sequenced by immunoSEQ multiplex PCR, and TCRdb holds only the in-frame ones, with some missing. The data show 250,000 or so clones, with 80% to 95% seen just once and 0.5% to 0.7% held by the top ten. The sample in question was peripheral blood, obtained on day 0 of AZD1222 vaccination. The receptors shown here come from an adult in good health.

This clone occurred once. CDR3: CASSLGQGALRTEAFF. DNA of the CDR3: TGTGCCAGCAGCCTTGGACAGGGGGCTTTAAGGACTGAAGCTTTCTTT. This rearrangement joins TRBV7-9 to TRBJ1-1, with 11 nucleotides matching TRBD1. Germline V CDR1 and CDR2: SEHNR, FQNEAQ (reference sequence). The V segment lost 5 bases and the J segment 5 bases; nucleotides outside the gene matches: 10. The CDR3 covers 16 residues.

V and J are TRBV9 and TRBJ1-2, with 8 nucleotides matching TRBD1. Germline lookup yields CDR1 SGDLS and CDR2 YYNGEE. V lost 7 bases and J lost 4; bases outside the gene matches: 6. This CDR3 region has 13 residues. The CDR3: CASQGAPFYGYTF. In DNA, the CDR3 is TGTGCCAGCCAGGGGGCCCCCTTCTATGGCTACACCTTC.

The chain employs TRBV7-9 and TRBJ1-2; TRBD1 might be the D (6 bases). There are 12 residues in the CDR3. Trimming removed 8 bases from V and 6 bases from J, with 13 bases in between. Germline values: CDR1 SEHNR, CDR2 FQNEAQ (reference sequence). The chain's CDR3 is CASQIGGHGYTF. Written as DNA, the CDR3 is TGTGCCAGCCAGATCGGGGGGCATGGCTACACCTTC.

CDR3 sequence reads: CASSYPWEGRTYEQYF. DNA of the CDR3: TGTGCCAGCAGTTACCCCTGGGAGGGGAGGACCTACGAGCAGTACTTC. The chain carries TRBV28 and TRBJ2-7; 7 nucleotides line up with TRBD2. The germline gives CDR1 MDHEN, CDR2 SYDVKM. V gave up 4 bases and J gave up 2 bases; unmatched junction bases: 11. This CDR3 is built from 16 residues.

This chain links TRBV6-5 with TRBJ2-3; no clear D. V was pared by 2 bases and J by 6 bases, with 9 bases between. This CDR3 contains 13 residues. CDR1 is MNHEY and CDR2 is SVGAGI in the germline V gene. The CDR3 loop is CASSYLGWDTQYF. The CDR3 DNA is TGTGCCAGCAGTTACCTGGGGTGGGATACGCAGTATTTT.

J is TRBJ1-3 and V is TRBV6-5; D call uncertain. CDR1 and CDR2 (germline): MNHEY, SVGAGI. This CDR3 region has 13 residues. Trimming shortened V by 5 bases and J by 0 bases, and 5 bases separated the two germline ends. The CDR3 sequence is CASSPNSGNTIYF. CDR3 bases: TGTGCCAGCAGTCCAAACTCTGGAAACACCATATATTTT.

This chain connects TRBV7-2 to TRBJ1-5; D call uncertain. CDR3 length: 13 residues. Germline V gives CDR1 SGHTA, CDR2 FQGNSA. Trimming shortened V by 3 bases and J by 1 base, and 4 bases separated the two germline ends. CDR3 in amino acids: CASSFYSNQPQHF. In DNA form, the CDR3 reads TGTGCCAGCAGCTTTTACAGCAATCAGCCCCAGCATTTT.

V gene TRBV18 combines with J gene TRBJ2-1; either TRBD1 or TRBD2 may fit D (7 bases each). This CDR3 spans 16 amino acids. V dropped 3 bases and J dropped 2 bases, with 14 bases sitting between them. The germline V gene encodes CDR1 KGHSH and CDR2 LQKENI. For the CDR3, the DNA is TGTGCCAGCTCACCTAGGGGGCGGGAGCCCTACAATGAGCAGTTCTTC. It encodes CASSPRGREPYNEQFF.

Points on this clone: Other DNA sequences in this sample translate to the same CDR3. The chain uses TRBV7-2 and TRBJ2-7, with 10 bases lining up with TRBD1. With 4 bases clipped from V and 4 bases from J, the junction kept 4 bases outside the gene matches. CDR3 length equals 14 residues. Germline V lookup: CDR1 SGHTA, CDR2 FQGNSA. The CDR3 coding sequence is TGTGCCAGCAGCTCGACAGGGGGCGGTTACGAGCAGTACTTC. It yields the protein CASSSTGGGYEQYF.

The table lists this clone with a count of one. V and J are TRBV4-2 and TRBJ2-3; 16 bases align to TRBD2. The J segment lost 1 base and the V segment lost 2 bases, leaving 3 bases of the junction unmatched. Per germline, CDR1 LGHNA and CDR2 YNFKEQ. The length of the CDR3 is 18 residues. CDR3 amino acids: CASSQPGLAGGGTDTQYF. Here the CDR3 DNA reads TGTGCCAGCAGCCAACCGGGACTAGCGGGGGGGGGCACAGATACGCAGTATTTT.

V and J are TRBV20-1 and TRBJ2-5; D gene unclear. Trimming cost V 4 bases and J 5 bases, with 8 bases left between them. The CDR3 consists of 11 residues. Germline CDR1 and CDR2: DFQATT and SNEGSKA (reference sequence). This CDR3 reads CSAKEGETQYF. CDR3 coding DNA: TGCAGTGCTAAAGAAGGGGAGACCCAGTACTTC.

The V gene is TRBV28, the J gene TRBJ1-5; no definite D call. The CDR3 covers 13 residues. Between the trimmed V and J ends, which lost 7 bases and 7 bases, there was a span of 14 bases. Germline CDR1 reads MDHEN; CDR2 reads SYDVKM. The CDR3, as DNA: TGTGCCAGCACTCCCGCGGGAAAACAGCCCCAGCATTTT. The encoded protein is CASTPAGKQPQHF.

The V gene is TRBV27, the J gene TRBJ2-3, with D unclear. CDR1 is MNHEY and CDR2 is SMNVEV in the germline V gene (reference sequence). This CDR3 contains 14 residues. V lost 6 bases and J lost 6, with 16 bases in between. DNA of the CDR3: TGTGCCAGCAGCTCTCCCCAGGCGGAGGATACGCAGTATTTT. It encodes CASSSPQAEDTQYF.

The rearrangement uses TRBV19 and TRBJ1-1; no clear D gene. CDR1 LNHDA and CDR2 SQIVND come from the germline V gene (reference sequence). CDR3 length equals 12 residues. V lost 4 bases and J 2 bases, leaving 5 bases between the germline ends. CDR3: CASSTANTEAFF. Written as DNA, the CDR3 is TGTGCCAGTAGTACTGCTAACACTGAAGCTTTCTTT.

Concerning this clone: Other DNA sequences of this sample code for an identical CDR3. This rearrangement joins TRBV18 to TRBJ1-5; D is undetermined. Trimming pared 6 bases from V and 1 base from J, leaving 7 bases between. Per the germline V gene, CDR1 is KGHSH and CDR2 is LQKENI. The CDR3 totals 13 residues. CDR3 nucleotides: TGTGCCAGCTCCCCGGACAGCAATCAGCCCCAGCATTTT. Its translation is CASSPDSNQPQHF.

DNA for the CDR3: TGTGCCAGCAGTTATTCACTTACGGGGGCGGGAAATCAGCCCCAGCATTTT. It codes for CASSYSLTGAGNQPQHF. The chain uses TRBV6-2 or TRBV6-3 and TRBJ1-5; maybe TRBD1 (6 bases). Germline V gene lookup returns CDR1 MNHEY and CDR2 SVGEGT. The CDR3 is 17 amino acids. V lost 3 bases to trimming and J lost 4 bases, with 19 bases between them.

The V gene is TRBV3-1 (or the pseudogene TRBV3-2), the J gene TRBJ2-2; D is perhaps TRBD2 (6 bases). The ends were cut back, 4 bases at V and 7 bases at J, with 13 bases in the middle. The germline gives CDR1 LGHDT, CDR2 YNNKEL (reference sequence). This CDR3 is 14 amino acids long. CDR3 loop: CASSLGRSSGELFF. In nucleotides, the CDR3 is TGTGCCAGCAGCCTCGGGAGATCGAGCGGGGAGCTGTTTTTT.

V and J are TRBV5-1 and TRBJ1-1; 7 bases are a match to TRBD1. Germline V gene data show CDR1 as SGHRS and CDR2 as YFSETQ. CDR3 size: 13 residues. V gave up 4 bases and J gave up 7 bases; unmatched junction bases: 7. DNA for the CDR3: TGCGCCAGCAGCCAAGGGACAGTTAATGAAGCTTTCTTT. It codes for CASSQGTVNEAFF.

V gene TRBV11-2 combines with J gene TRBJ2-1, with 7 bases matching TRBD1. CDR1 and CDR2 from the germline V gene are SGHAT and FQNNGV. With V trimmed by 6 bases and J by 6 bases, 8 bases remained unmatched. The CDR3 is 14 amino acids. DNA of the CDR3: TGTGCCAGCAGTCAGGGGAACAGGGGCAATGAGCAGTTCTTC. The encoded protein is CASSQGNRGNEQFF.

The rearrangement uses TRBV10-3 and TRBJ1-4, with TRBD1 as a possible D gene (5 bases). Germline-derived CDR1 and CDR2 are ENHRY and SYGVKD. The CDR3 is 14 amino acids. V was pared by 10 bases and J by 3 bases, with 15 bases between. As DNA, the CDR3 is TGTGCCACGGCAGGGCCCGGGGCTAATGAAAAACTGTTTTTT. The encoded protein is CATAGPGANEKLFF.

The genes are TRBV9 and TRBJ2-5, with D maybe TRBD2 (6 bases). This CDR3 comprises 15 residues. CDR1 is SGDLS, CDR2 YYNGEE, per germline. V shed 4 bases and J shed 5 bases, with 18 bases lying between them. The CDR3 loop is CASSSFGRGMETQYF. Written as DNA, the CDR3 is TGTGCCAGCAGCTCGTTCGGACGGGGGATGGAGACCCAGTACTTC. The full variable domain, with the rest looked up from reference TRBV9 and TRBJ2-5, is DSGVTQTPKHLITATGQRVTLRCSPRSGDLSVYWYQQSLDQGLQFLIQYYNGEERAKGNILERFSAQQFPDLHSELNLSSLELGDSALYFCASSSFGRGMETQYFGPGTRLLVL.